Presented here are 3 T cell receptor beta chains from one specimen sequenced in a study of blood T cell repertoires in COVID-19 (dated by TCRdb to 2018 to 2021). The method was the immunoSEQ multiplex PCR assay. As stored in TCRdb, this immuneACCESS dataset retains in-frame rearrangements with V and J assigned. A fraction of the clones does not appear; measured against another copy, unresolved V genes explain less than half of the discrepancy, and the remainder lacks a known reason. The sample table holds roughly 200,000 clones, of which about 86% were seen once. The ten largest clones add up to 0.85% to 0.95% of the sample. Material for sequencing was peripheral blood. Receptors were obtained from a woman aged 18-30 years who had recovered from COVID-19.

This rearrangement joins TRBV7-3 to TRBJ2-2; 9 nucleotides line up with TRBD1. Per the germline V gene, CDR1 is SGHTA and CDR2 is FQGTGA. Trimming took 4 bases from V and 4 from J; bases not matched to a gene: 7. This CDR3 region has 16 residues. CDR3 amino acids: CASSSGGQGGTGELFF. The CDR3 DNA sequence: TGTGCCAGCAGCTCAGGGGGACAGGGTGGCACCGGGGAGCTGTTTTTT.

This clone showed up just once. The rearrangement joins TRBV3-1 (or the pseudogene TRBV3-2) to TRBJ2-3, with 12 bases aligning to TRBD2. Germline V gene sequence: CDR1 LGHDT, CDR2 YNNKEL (reference sequence). CDR3 length: 15 residues. The V gene end was trimmed by 3 bases and the J gene end by 3 bases; junction bases not matched to a gene: 1. The CDR3 coding sequence is TGTGCCAGCAGCCAGACTAGCGGGGGTACAGATACGCAGTATTTT. Amino acids: CASSQTSGGTDTQYF.

The genes are TRBV6-4 and TRBJ1-2, with 7 bases identical to TRBD1. The CDR3 length is 14 residues. Trimming at V came to 7 bases and at J to 0 bases, leaving 5 bases not matched to a gene. Germline V lookup: CDR1 MRHNA, CDR2 SNTAGT. The CDR3 region has the DNA TGTGCCAGCAAGCCGGGGACAGCTAACTATGGCTACACCTTC. Translated: CASKPGTANYGYTF.